This T cell receptor (beta chain) was captured in a study of identical twins. TCRdb reprocessed the 5' RACE reads via MiXCR and lists one record per CDR3 protein. The sample contains around 680,000 distinct CDR3 sequences, 8.5% to 9% of which appear only once. Study outcomes and limitations: Twins shared out-of-frame alpha sequences with excess low generation probability. Insertions ran lower in abundant cord blood beta clonotypes, though not in memory repertoires. Excess sharing by twins proved weaker in beta out-of-frame sequences. The same donors were not followed; conclusions instead depended on cross-sectional statistical analysis.

To note about this clonotype: Its antigen is unknown.

The sample was also reused in another study, on yellow fever vaccine responses in identical twins.

Specimen: PBMCs. This sequence originates from a woman under 30 in good health.

The CDR3 sequence: CASSLQGFEQFF. CDR3 in DNA: TGTGCCAGCAGCCTACAGGGATTTGAGCAGTTCTTC. The chain couples TRBV7-2 to TRBJ2-1, with TRBD1 as a possible D gene (6 bases). Germline V gene lookup returns CDR1 SGHTA and CDR2 FQGNSA. V dropped 5 bases and J dropped 9 bases, with 11 bases sitting between them. The CDR3 spans 12 residues.